This entry lists 30 T cell receptor beta chains sequenced from one sample in a study of OX40 agonist ivuxolimab in advanced cancers. The data were produced by immunoSEQ multiplex PCR, yet TCRdb's version contains in-frame clones alone and is incomplete. Here the sample spans around 60,000 clones, roughly 85% being singletons. The source was CD4+ or CD8+ T cells sorted from blood, collected in a trial of the OX40 agonist ivuxolimab. Every receptor here comes from an adult with an advanced solid tumor such as melanoma, head and neck, liver or kidney cancer.

The V call is TRBV11-1, the J call TRBJ1-1; D might be TRBD1 (5 bases). Per the germline V gene, CDR1 is SGHAT and CDR2 is FQDESV (reference sequence). Between the trimmed V and J ends, which lost 0 bases and 10 bases, there was a span of 12 bases. The CDR3 has 13 residues. In nucleotides, the CDR3 is TGTGCCAGCAGCTTAGCGGGAGGGGAAGGAGCTTTCTTT. Its protein is CASSLAGGEGAFF.

V and J are TRBV5-1 and TRBJ2-3, with TRBD2 matching 9 bases. CDR3 length: 16 amino acids. J lost 7 bases, V lost 4 bases, and 13 bases had no gene match. In germline, CDR1 is SGHRS, CDR2 YFSETQ. The CDR3 loop reads CASSTQGGAGGNTQYF. The DNA of the CDR3 is TGCGCCAGCAGCACCCAGGGGGGAGCGGGAGGTAATACGCAGTATTTT. Combining the CDR3 with reference TRBV5-1 and TRBJ2-3 gives the whole variable domain KAGVTQTPRYLIKTRGQQVTLSCSPISGHRSVSWYQQTPGQGLQFLFEYFSETQRNKGNFPGRFSGRQFSNSRSEMNVSTLELGDSALYLCASSTQGGAGGNTQYFGPGTRLTVL.

This rearrangement joins TRBV28 to TRBJ2-3; weak D call: TRBD1 (6 bases). This CDR3 comprises 16 residues. Trimming left V 3 bases short and J 0 bases short, with 13 bases between. The V gene's germline CDR1 is MDHEN and CDR2 SYDVKM. The CDR3 bases are TGTGCCAGCAGTTTTTCGGACAGCTCTAGCACAGATACGCAGTATTTT. Translation gives CASSFSDSSSTDTQYF.

This clone qualifies as medium-sized. The chain recombines TRBV18 with TRBJ2-1; 8 nucleotides match TRBD2. CDR1 is KGHSH and CDR2 is LQKENI in the germline V gene. This CDR3 has 16 residues. The trim removed 5 bases at V and 7 bases at J, leaving 13 bases unmatched. CDR3 residues: CASSGQMGTSGNEQFF. In DNA form, the CDR3 reads TGTGCCAGCTCAGGACAGATGGGCACTAGCGGTAATGAGCAGTTCTTC.

The chain recombines TRBV7-8 with TRBJ1-5; D call uncertain. V was shortened by 2 bases and J by 3 bases, with 8 bases between the two germline ends. The CDR3 has 14 amino acids. Germline V gene lookup returns CDR1 SGHVS and CDR2 FQNEAQ. The CDR3 DNA sequence: TGTGCCAGCAGCTTATTCGCCCCCAATCAGCCCCAGCATTTT. Translation gives CASSLFAPNQPQHF.

V gene TRBV13 combines with J gene TRBJ1-1; 8 nucleotides match TRBD1. Germline V gene data show CDR1 as PRHDT and CDR2 as FYEKMQ (reference sequence). V shed 5 bases, J shed 11 bases, and the junction held 13 bases outside the gene matches. CDR3 size: 14 residues. The chain's CDR3 is CASSPTVLRGLAFF. The CDR3 DNA sequence: TGTGCCAGCAGCCCTACCGTACTCAGGGGGCTTGCTTTCTTT.

The rearrangement links TRBV27 to TRBJ2-1; 9 bases agree with TRBD1. Germline V gives CDR1 MNHEY, CDR2 SMNVEV (reference sequence). The CDR3 is 13 amino acids. Germline trimming cut 9 bases from V and 6 bases from J; bases unmatched to any gene: 6. CDR3 bases: TGTGCCAGTCACCGGACAGGGGTCAATGAGCAGTTCTTC. Protein sequence: CASHRTGVNEQFF.

This rearrangement joins TRBV10-3 to TRBJ2-3; D is possibly TRBD2 (6 bases). The CDR3 sequence is 14 residues long. Germline assignment: CDR1 ENHRY and CDR2 SYGVKD. Trimming pared 6 bases from V and 6 bases from J, leaving 16 bases between. CDR3 protein: CAIRAPVAEDTQYF. DNA of the CDR3: TGTGCCATCAGGGCGCCCGTAGCGGAGGATACGCAGTATTTT.

This sequence joins TRBV28 and TRBJ1-1, with TRBD1 matching 10 bases. V shed 8 bases, J shed 4 bases, and the junction held 7 bases outside the gene matches. Germline CDR1 MDHEN, CDR2 SYDVKM. This CDR3 spans 14 amino acids. CDR3 loop: CASRDRGGFTEAFF. The CDR3 DNA reads as TGTGCCAGCCGGGACAGGGGAGGATTCACTGAAGCTTTCTTT.

CDR3: CASSQDPGAYPNEQFF. Written as DNA, the CDR3 is TGCGCCAGCAGCCAAGATCCGGGGGCCTATCCCAATGAGCAGTTCTTC. The J gene is TRBJ2-1, the V gene TRBV4-3; D may match TRBD1 or TRBD2 (6 bases each). Trimming took 0 bases from V and 6 from J, leaving 15 bases between them. The CDR3 runs to 16 residues. Looked up from germline, CDR1 is LGHNA and CDR2 is YSLEER.

The chain uses TRBV18 and TRBJ2-7, with TRBD2 identical over 9 bases. The germline V gene encodes CDR1 KGHSH and CDR2 LQKENI. The CDR3 covers 14 residues. V dropped 3 bases and J dropped 6; count of bases not matched to a gene: 6. The CDR3 DNA reads TGTGCCAGCTCACCTCCGGCGGGAGGGATCGAGCAGTACTTC. It encodes CASSPPAGGIEQYF.

The chain uses TRBV28 and TRBJ2-7, with 8 bases lining up with TRBD1. Germline values: CDR1 MDHEN, CDR2 SYDVKM. The V segment lost 10 bases and the J segment 5 bases; nucleotides outside the gene matches: 13. The CDR3 runs to 14 residues. CDR3 residues: CAITRDRSLDEQYF. CDR3 sequence (DNA): TGTGCCATTACCAGGGACAGGAGTCTCGACGAGCAGTACTTC.

The gene calls are TRBV28 and TRBJ2-6; tentatively, D is TRBD2 (5 bases). The germline V gene has CDR1 MDHEN and CDR2 SYDVKM. This CDR3 has 15 residues. V was shortened by 6 bases and J by 0 bases, with 9 bases between the two germline ends. CDR3 DNA: TGTGCCAGCAGCCCCGGACTCTCTGGGGCCAACGTCCTGACTTTC. This translates into CASSPGLSGANVLTF.

The V call is TRBV20-1, the J call TRBJ2-3; D uncertain. CDR1 DFQATT and CDR2 SNEGSKA come from the germline V gene (reference sequence). The CDR3 sequence is 11 residues long. V lost 3 bases to trimming and J lost 5 bases, with 6 bases between them. Here the CDR3 DNA reads TGCAGTGCTAGTCTAGAAGATACGCAGTATTTT. Residues: CSASLEDTQYF.

As to this clone: Its ends do not fully match the called genes, so a read error is possible. The chain recombines TRBV7-7 with TRBJ2-6; 7 positions agree with TRBD1. Per the germline V gene, CDR1 is SSHAT and CDR2 is FNYEAQ (reference sequence). This CDR3 is built from 19 residues. The CDR3 nucleotides are TGTGCTAGCAGCTTGGGGTTTGGACAGGCTTCCTCTGGGGCCAACGTCCTGACTTTC. Amino acid sequence: CASSLGFGQASSGANVLTF.

The chain joins TRBV5-4 to TRBJ1-6; the D gene is possibly TRBD1 (6 bases). Trimming removed 0 bases at V and 2 bases at J, with 9 bases between. The CDR3 has 16 amino acids. Germline CDR1 SGHNT, CDR2 YYREEE (reference sequence). CDR3 DNA sequence: TGTGCCAGCAGCTTGGCAGGGGCGGCCTATAATTCACCCCTCCACTTT. Protein sequence: CASSLAGAAYNSPLHF.

The rearrangement joins TRBV5-8 to TRBJ2-5; 7 bases are a match to TRBD1. V was clipped by 6 bases and J by 5 bases; unmatched bases: 7. The CDR3 totals 13 residues. Germline CDR1 is SGHTS and CDR2 is YDEGEE. Written as DNA, the CDR3 is TGTGCCAGCAATAACGGACAGGCGGAGACCCAGTACTTC. Its translation: CASNNGQAETQYF. Filled out from reference TRBV5-8 and TRBJ2-5, the complete variable domain reads EAGVTQSPTHLIKTRGQQATLRCSPISGHTSVYWYQQALGLGLQFLLWYDEGEERNRGNFPPRFSGRQFPNYSSELNVNALELEDSALYLCASNNGQAETQYFGPGTRLLVL.

The chain recombines TRBV6-1 with TRBJ1-2; the D is unclear. V was shortened by 7 bases and J by 2 bases, with 8 bases between the two germline ends. This CDR3 contains 12 residues. Germline assignment: CDR1 MNHNS and CDR2 SASEGT. CDR3 in DNA: TGTGCCAGCAAGACGCAGAACTATGGCTACACCTTC. Amino acids: CASKTQNYGYTF.

The chain recombines TRBV18 with TRBJ2-7, with TRBD2 matching 10 bases. Unmatched junction bases numbered 2, after V lost 3 bases and J lost 3 bases. Germline loops: CDR1 KGHSH, CDR2 LQKENI. This CDR3 spans 14 amino acids. Written as DNA, the CDR3 is TGTGCCAGCTCACCTTCTAGCGGGAGCTACGAGCAGTACTTC. Translation: CASSPSSGSYEQYF.

The V call is TRBV7-3, the J call TRBJ1-2; D is unresolved. Germline assignment: CDR1 SGHTA and CDR2 FQGTGA. V dropped 7 bases and J dropped 5 bases, with 14 bases sitting between them. CDR3 length equals 13 residues. The CDR3 coding sequence is TGTGCCAGCACCACGGGTCCGAATTATGGCTACACCTTC. It codes for CASTTGPNYGYTF.

The chain is built from TRBV19 and TRBJ2-3; no reliable D call. CDR3 size: 14 residues. In germline, CDR1 is LNHDA, CDR2 SQIVND (reference sequence). V lost 7 bases, J lost 5 bases, and 16 bases lay in between. The CDR3: CASNTRLGGDTQYF. The CDR3 nucleotides read TGTGCCAGTAATACCCGGCTAGGTGGAGATACGCAGTATTTT.

This clone was observed a few times. The chain recombines TRBV28 with TRBJ1-1; TRBD1 matches at 10 bases. The CDR3 consists of 15 residues. From germline, CDR1 is MDHEN and CDR2 SYDVKM. Trimming cost V 6 bases and J 4 bases; bases outside gene matches: 8. This CDR3 is CASSPPDRGTTEAFF. The CDR3 DNA sequence: TGTGCCAGCAGCCCGCCGGACAGGGGGACCACTGAAGCTTTCTTT.

With regard to this clone: Other DNA sequences in this specimen translate into the identical CDR3. DNA for the CDR3: TGCGCCAGCAGCCTGGGGACAGGGGGGCGGACCGGGGAGCTGTTTTTT. Its translation is CASSLGTGGRTGELFF. V and J are TRBV5-1 and TRBJ2-2; TRBD1 agrees at 11 bases. Germline-derived CDR1 and CDR2 are SGHRS and YFSETQ. V gave up 4 bases and J gave up 5 bases; unmatched junction bases: 7. The CDR3 loop spans 16 amino acids.

The chain joins TRBV27 to TRBJ2-3, with 8 bases aligning to TRBD2. CDR3 size: 13 residues. CDR1 is MNHEY and CDR2 is SMNVEV in the germline V gene (reference sequence). The V gene end was trimmed by 6 bases and the J gene end by 6 bases; junction bases not matched to a gene: 5. CDR3 residues: CASRGLAPDTQYF. DNA for the CDR3: TGTGCCAGCAGAGGACTAGCCCCCGATACGCAGTATTTT.

V usage is TRBV18 and J usage is TRBJ1-3; 7 bases align to TRBD1. With 3 bases clipped from V and 4 bases from J, the junction kept 9 bases outside the gene matches. Germline V CDR1 and CDR2: KGHSH, LQKENI. The CDR3 extends over 16 amino acids. The CDR3 coding sequence is TGTGCCAGCTCACCGAACGAGGGGGCCGCGGGAAACACCATATATTTT. Its translation: CASSPNEGAAGNTIYF.

This clone appeared once. This rearrangement joins TRBV28 to TRBJ2-1; TRBD2 matches 7 bases. CDR1 and CDR2 from the germline V gene are MDHEN and SYDVKM. The CDR3 runs 15 residues. J gave up 3 bases and V 2 bases, and 4 bases lay outside the gene matches. The CDR3 DNA follows: TGTGCCAGCAGTTTACCCTCTAGCGGCTACAATGAGCAGTTCTTC. Protein sequence: CASSLPSSGYNEQFF.

The genes are TRBV30 and TRBJ1-6, with no clear D. Germline V gene lookup returns CDR1 GTSNPN and CDR2 SVGIG (reference sequence). The CDR3 covers 13 residues. The V end lost 0 bases, the J end lost 7 bases, and 7 bases lay between the germline ends. The CDR3 DNA reads TGTGCCTGGAGTGTGGGCATAAATTCACCCCTCCACTTT. Protein sequence: CAWSVGINSPLHF.

V gene TRBV5-1 combines with J gene TRBJ2-5, with D tentatively TRBD2 (6 bases). Per the germline V gene, CDR1 is SGHRS and CDR2 is YFSETQ. The V gene lost 0 bases and the J gene lost 5 bases, with 14 bases spanning the gap. The CDR3 runs 15 residues. The CDR3 reads CASSLEGSGRETQYF. CDR3 coding DNA: TGCGCCAGCAGCTTGGAGGGGTCTGGGAGGGAGACCCAGTACTTC. The variable domain in full, completed from reference TRBV5-1 and TRBJ2-5, reads KAGVTQTPRYLIKTRGQQVTLSCSPISGHRSVSWYQQTPGQGLQFLFEYFSETQRNKGNFPGRFSGRQFSNSRSEMNVSTLELGDSALYLCASSLEGSGRETQYFGPGTRLLVL.

The chain links TRBV27 to TRBJ2-3; D ambiguous. The V and J ends lost 3 bases and 5 bases respectively, with 12 bases between them. CDR3 length: 14 residues. The germline V gene has CDR1 MNHEY and CDR2 SMNVEV (reference sequence). DNA for the CDR3: TGTGCCAGCAGTTTGTCGGGCTTCGGAGATACGCAGTATTTT. It is translated as CASSLSGFGDTQYF.

The J gene is TRBJ1-4, the V gene TRBV5-6, with 7 nucleotides matching TRBD1. In germline, CDR1 is SGHDT, CDR2 YYEEEE. This CDR3 comprises 12 residues. With V trimmed by 4 bases and J by 6 bases, 0 bases remained unmatched. The CDR3 nucleotides are TGTGCCAGCAGCGGGACAGATGAAAAACTGTTTTTT. Its protein is CASSGTDEKLFF.